This T cell receptor (beta chain) was sequenced for a study of blood T cell repertoires in COVID-19. Whole-study context: Spain, Italy and the United States supplied samples that represented acute and convalescent COVID-19. From T cells, B-cell-depleted T cells, or PBMCs came the material, which was cDNA or gDNA.

Under the authors' procedure: Reference gene primer amplification yielded estimated nucleated cell counts. Data came from immunoSEQ multiplex PCR; TCRdb stores just in-frame clones and leaves some out. V and J calls plus clone size are reproduced from that table; the DNA served to infer D and trimming. The table lists about 41,000 clones, around 90% of them singletons. Germline V lookup: CDR1 LGHDT, CDR2 YNNKEL (reference sequence). The CDR3 has 13 residues. The V segment lost 8 bases and the J segment 2 bases; nucleotides outside the gene matches: 4. The sample was peripheral blood. The rearrangement links TRBV3-1 (or the pseudogene TRBV3-2) to TRBJ2-3; TRBD1 agrees at 7 bases. The receptor's source is a man aged 55 to 70 with acute or convalescent COVID-19. The CDR3 protein is CASRTGYTDTQYF. For the CDR3, the DNA is TGTGCCAGCCGGACAGGATACACAGATACGCAGTATTTT.